The text below deals with one T cell receptor beta chain. Its matching antigen is unknown. The sample belongs to a study of vaccination effects on CD4 cells after COVID-19. Study outcomes and limitations: After vaccination of healthy people, only 1 of 255 vaccine-induced clones cross-reacted with common cold coronaviruses.

Prior to sequencing, the ViraFEST assay stimulated PBMC with viral peptide pools, which expanded the antigen-specific CD4+ T cells. Upon completion of roughly ten days in culture, CD4+ T cells were isolated. Two doses of either BNT162b2 or mRNA-1273 were given to each participant. Half the medium was swapped for IL-2 medium on days 3 and 7. The table came from immunoSEQ multiplex PCR; TCRdb's copy has only in-frame clones and leaves some out. The sample holds about 16,000 clones, approximately 70% seen once. The CDR3 sequence is 13 residues long. V gave up 6 bases and J gave up 4 bases, with 10 bases separating them.

This chain joins TRBV12-3 or TRBV12-4 and TRBJ1-5; no definite D call. The TCR originated in a human donor who received a COVID-19 vaccine. Sequenced material: CD4+ T cells from PBMCs cultured with SARS-CoV-2 spike peptides, taken after COVID-19 vaccination. The CDR3 coding sequence is TGTGCCAGCAGGGTAGACTGGAATCAGCCCCAGCATTTT. Protein sequence: CASRVDWNQPQHF.